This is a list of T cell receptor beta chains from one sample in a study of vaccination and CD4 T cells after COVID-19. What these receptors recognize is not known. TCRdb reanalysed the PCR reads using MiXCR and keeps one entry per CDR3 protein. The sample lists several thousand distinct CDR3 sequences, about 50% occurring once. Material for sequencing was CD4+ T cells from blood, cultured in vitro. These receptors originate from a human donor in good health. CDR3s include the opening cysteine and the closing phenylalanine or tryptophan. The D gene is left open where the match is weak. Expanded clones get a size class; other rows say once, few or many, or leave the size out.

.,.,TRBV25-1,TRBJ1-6,CASSDTGYNSPPHF,TGTGCCAGCAGTGATACAGGCTATAATTCACCCCCCCACTTT
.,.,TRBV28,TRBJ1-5,CASSFGENQPQHF,TGTGCCAGCAGTTTTGGGGAGAATCAGCCCCAGCATTTT
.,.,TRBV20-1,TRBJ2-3,CSARGVQGKFTQYF,TGCAGTGCTAGAGGGGTACAAGGGAAATTTACGCAGTATTTT
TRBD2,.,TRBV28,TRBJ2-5,CASSPGLAGVGGETQYF,TGTGCCAGCAGTCCCGGACTAGCGGGAGTCGGGGGGGAGACCCAGTACTTC
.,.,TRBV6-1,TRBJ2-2,CASITGEVIGELFF,TGTGCCAGCATTACAGGGGAGGTAATCGGGGAGCTGTTTTTT
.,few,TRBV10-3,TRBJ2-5,CAISEAAHQETQYF,TGTGCCATCAGTGAAGCGGCCCACCAAGAGACCCAGTACTTC
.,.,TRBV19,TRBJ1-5,CASSMLRIANQPQHF,TGTGCCAGTAGTATGCTAAGGATCGCTAATCAGCCCCAGCATTTT
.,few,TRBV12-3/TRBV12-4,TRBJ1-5,CASSTYRDSNQPQHF,TGTGCCAGCAGTACCTACCGGGACAGCAATCAGCCCCAGCATTTT
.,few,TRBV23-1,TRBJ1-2,CASSQSKDGGYTF,TGCGCCAGCAGTCAATCGAAGGATGGTGGCTACACCTTC
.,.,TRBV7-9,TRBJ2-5,CASSLYTSGETQYF,TGTGCCAGCAGCTTATATACGTCGGGGGAGACCCAGTACTTC
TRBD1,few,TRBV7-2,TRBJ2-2,CASSRSRDRVTTGELFF,TGTGCCAGCAGCCGGTCTCGGGACAGGGTGACTACCGGGGAGCTGTTTTTT
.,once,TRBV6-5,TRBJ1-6,CASSYSEGGLGSPLHF,TGTGCCAGCAGTTACTCAGAGGGGGGGCTAGGTTCACCCCTCCACTTT
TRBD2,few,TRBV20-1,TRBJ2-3,CSASGDSGGDTQYF,TGCAGTGCTAGCGGAGATAGCGGGGGCGATACGCAGTATTTT
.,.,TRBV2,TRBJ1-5,CASSEFVREGQPQHF,TGTGCCAGCAGTGAATTCGTAAGGGAAGGTCAGCCCCAGCATTTT
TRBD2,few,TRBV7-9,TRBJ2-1,CASSYLGGALVNEQFF,TGTGCCAGCAGTTACCTCGGGGGGGCCTTGGTCAATGAGCAGTTCTTC
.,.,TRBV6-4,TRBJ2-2,CASSEGNTGELFF,TGTGCCAGCTCGGAAGGGAACACCGGGGAGCTGTTTTTT